This T cell receptor (beta chain) stems from a study of regulatory T cells in long-lasting Graves disease. Study-wide findings and caveats: Persistent disease preferred TRBV28, TRBJ1-2 and TRBJ2-5.

To make TCR beta libraries, researchers used iRepertoire HTBI primers and Arm-PCR of CDR3 regions. Per the study methods: Sequenced samples collectively carried around 60 TRBV and approximately 15 TRBJ segments. TCRdb fed the multiplex PCR reads into MiXCR, producing one record per CDR3 protein. For this entry, the V and J calls and clone size follow TCRdb and not the study's own pipeline. This sample has about 620,000 distinct CDR3 sequences, with roughly 16% found just once. CDR1 and CDR2 from the germline V gene are SNHLY and FYNNEI. V lost 1 base and J lost 7; bases outside the gene matches: 6. This CDR3 has 14 residues. This clonotype was observed at least ten times. Its matching antigen is unknown. Indicated time point: newly diagnosed GD, antithyroid drugs for less than 3 months. From RNA extracted from PBMCs, the TCR library was made. Another study also made use of these data, one on T cells in Graves' hyperthyroidism and ophthalmopathy.

The TCR was taken from a woman under 40 with Graves disease. This specimen consisted of peripheral blood mononuclear cells (PBMCs), obtained at new diagnosis, from a patient treated with antithyroid drugs. The genes are TRBV2 and TRBJ1-2, with TRBD1 matching 7 bases. CDR3 sequence reads: CASSEEGGGRGYTF. The CDR3 DNA reads as TGTGCCAGCAGTGAAGAAGGGGGCGGTCGTGGCTACACCTTC.